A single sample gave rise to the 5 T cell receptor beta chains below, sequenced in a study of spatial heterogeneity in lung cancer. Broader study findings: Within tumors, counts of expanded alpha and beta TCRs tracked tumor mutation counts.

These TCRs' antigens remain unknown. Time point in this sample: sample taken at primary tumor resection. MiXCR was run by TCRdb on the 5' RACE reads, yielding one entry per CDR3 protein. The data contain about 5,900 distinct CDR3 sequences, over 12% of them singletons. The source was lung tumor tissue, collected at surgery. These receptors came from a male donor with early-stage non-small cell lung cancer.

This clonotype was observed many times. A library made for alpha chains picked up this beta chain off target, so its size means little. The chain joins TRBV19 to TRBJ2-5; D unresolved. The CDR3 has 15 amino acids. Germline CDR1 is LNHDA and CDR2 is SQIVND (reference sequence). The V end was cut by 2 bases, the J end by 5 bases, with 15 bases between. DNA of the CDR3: TGTGCCAGTAGTATAATTGGCAGTCCTGGGGAGACCCAGTACTTC. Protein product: CASSIIGSPGETQYF.

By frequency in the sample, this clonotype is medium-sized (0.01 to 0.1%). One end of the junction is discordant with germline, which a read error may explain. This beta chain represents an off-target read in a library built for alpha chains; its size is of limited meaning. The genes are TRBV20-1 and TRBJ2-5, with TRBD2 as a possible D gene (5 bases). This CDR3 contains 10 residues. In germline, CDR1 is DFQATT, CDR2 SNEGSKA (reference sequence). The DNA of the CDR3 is TGCAGTACTTCAGCGGCCCCTTTGCTCTTC. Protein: CSTSAAPLLF.

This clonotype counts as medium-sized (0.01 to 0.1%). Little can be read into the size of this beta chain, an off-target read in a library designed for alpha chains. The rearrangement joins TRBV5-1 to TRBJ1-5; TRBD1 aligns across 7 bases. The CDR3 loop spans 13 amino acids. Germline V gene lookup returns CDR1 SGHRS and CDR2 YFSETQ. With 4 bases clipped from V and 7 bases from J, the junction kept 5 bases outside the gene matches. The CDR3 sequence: CASSALQGQPQHF. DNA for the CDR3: TGCGCCAGCAGCGCGTTACAGGGGCAGCCCCAGCATTTT.

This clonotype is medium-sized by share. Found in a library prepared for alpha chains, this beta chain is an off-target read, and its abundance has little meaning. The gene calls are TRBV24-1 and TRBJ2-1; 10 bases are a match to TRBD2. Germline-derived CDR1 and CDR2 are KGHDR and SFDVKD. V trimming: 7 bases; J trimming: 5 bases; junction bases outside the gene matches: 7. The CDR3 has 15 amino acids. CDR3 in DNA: TGTGCCACCAGAAAGCGGGGGGGTCCTCACAATGAGCAGTTCTTC. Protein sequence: CATRKRGGPHNEQFF.

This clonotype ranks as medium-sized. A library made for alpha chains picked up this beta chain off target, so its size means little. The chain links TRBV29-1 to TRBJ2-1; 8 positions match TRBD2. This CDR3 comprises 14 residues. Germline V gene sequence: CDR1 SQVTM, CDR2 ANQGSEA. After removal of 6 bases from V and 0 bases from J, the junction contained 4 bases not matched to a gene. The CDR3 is CSVGGLDSYNEQFF. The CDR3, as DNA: TGCAGCGTGGGGGGACTAGACTCCTACAATGAGCAGTTCTTC.